The 2 T cell receptor beta chains below come from one sample, sequenced in a study of CD8+ T cells in alopecia areata. Extraction and reverse transcription of RNA yielded cDNA as the sequencing template. Profiled with immunoSEQ multiplex PCR; TCRdb holds only in-frame clones, not every one. The data hold more than 200,000 clones, with 50% to 75% observed a single time. This sample's treatment: oral pan-JAK inhibitor, 5-10 mg twice daily. The sequenced sample was CD4+ T cells sorted from blood, obtained at week 4, from a patient treated with tofacitinib. The receptors were gathered from a human donor with alopecia areata.

The chain has TRBV2 and TRBJ2-3, with D perhaps TRBD1 (7 bases). The CDR3 totals 15 residues. Germline V gives CDR1 SNHLY, CDR2 FYNNEI. The CDR3 sequence is CATGESGLRTDTQYF. CDR3 nucleotides: TGTGCTACAGGGGAGTCGGGACTTCGCACAGATACGCAGTATTTT.

The gene calls are TRBV7-2 and TRBJ2-5; no reliable D call. Germline V gene data show CDR1 as SGHTA and CDR2 as FQGNSA. The length of the CDR3 is 12 residues. Trimming took 5 bases from V and 0 from J, leaving 4 bases between them. CDR3: CASSPYQETQYF. The CDR3 DNA is TGTGCCAGCAGCCCTTACCAAGAGACCCAGTACTTC.